Included here is one T cell receptor (beta chain) sequence, with context. The sample belongs to a study of HIV-infected patients and healthy controls. TCRdb re-called the 5' RACE reads through MiXCR, storing one row per CDR3 protein. The sample has under 70,000 distinct CDR3 sequences, under 25% seen once. Trimming took off 8 bases at V and 3 bases at J, with 14 bases between the two ends. CDR1 is MDHEN and CDR2 is SYDVKM in the germline V gene. There are 14 residues in the CDR3. The specimen was CD4+ T cells from blood. The sequence was collected from a human donor in good health. J is TRBJ1-5 and V is TRBV28; TRBD1 is a possible D gene (5 bases). CDR3: CASGTADFNQPQHF. DNA for the CDR3: TGTGCCAGCGGGACGGCTGACTTCAATCAGCCCCAGCATTTT.